One sample yielded the 20 T cell receptor beta chains listed below, sequenced in a study of regulatory T cells in long-lasting Graves disease. Combining iRepertoire HTBI primers with Arm-PCR of CDR3 regions, the authors built TCR beta libraries. TCRdb analysed the multiplex PCR reads with MiXCR anew, one entry per CDR3 protein. Of 400,000 to 500,000 distinct CDR3 sequences in the sample, roughly 21% were seen once. The time point: persistent/refractory GD, antithyroid drugs over 5 years with positive TRAb. Extracted PBMC RNA gave rise to the TCR library. The material was peripheral blood mononuclear cells (PBMCs), obtained when the disease was refractory, from a patient treated with antithyroid drugs. These receptors were obtained from a female donor with Graves disease.

This chain links TRBV27 with TRBJ2-7, with 9 positions matching TRBD1. V lost 8 bases to trimming and J lost 5 bases; unmatched junction nucleotides: 10. This CDR3 has 14 amino acids. Germline V CDR1 and CDR2: MNHEY, SMNVEV (reference sequence). The CDR3 region is CASSPTGTGNEQYF. CDR3 DNA sequence: TGTGCCAGCTCACCAACGGGGACAGGGAACGAGCAGTACTTC.

CDR3 region: CSVERLNEQFF. Written as DNA, the CDR3 is TGCAGCGTTGAGAGGCTTAATGAGCAGTTCTTC. The chain employs TRBV29-1 and TRBJ2-1; D gene uncertain. Trimming took 3 bases from V and 7 from J, leaving 7 bases between them. This CDR3 is built from 11 residues. Germline CDR1 SQVTM, CDR2 ANQGSEA.

The sample holds many counts of this clonotype. The V and J genes are TRBV20-1 and TRBJ1-1; D not certain. The CDR3 covers 15 residues. V shed 6 bases and J shed 5 bases, with 22 bases lying between them. CDR1 DFQATT and CDR2 SNEGSKA come from the germline V gene (reference sequence). CDR3: CSAPRAGLSMTEAFF. For the CDR3, the DNA is TGCAGTGCCCCTAGGGCTGGGCTTTCGATGACTGAAGCTTTCTTT.

Many counts were recorded for this clonotype. The V and J genes are TRBV5-5 and TRBJ2-5; D ambiguous. Looked up from germline, CDR1 is SGHKS and CDR2 is YYEKEE (reference sequence). The CDR3 loop spans 13 amino acids. The germline V and J ends were trimmed by 1 base and 0 bases, with 4 bases remaining between them. This CDR3 reads CASSLTNQETQYF. The CDR3 coding sequence is TGTGCCAGCAGCTTGACCAACCAAGAGACCCAGTACTTC.

On this clonotype: A much more abundant neighbour one base away suggests this may be a read error. The gene calls are TRBV13 and TRBJ1-2; maybe TRBD1 (6 bases). The germline V gene encodes CDR1 PRHDT and CDR2 FYEKMQ (reference sequence). V was shortened by 2 bases and J by 4 bases, with 11 bases between the two germline ends. The CDR3 loop spans 14 amino acids. The CDR3 loop is CASSLWGRTYGYTF. DNA for the CDR3: TGTGCCAGCAGCTTATGGGGGCGAACCTATGGCTACACCTTC.

The rearrangement joins TRBV6-1 to TRBJ1-3; D is uncertain. The CDR3 spans 13 residues. CDR1 and CDR2 from the germline V gene are MNHNS and SASEGT. V shed 6 bases and J shed 4 bases, with 10 bases lying between them. CDR3 DNA sequence: TGTGCCAGCAGAATCCGACCGGGAAACACCATATATTTT. Its protein product is CASRIRPGNTIYF.

A word on this clonotype: A read error may produce the germline difference seen at one junction end. This chain uses TRBV6-1 with TRBJ1-2; D remains ambiguous. Germline values: CDR1 MNHNS, CDR2 SASEGT. The CDR3 contains 11 residues. The CDR3, as DNA: TGTGCCAGCAGCGACGGGTATGGCCACACCTTC. Translation gives CASSDGYGHTF.

The sample holds many counts of this clonotype. This chain joins TRBV5-1 and TRBJ1-2; 8 nucleotides agree with TRBD1. V lost 3 bases and J lost 6; bases outside the gene matches: 7. Germline CDR1 SGHRS, CDR2 YFSETQ. The CDR3 consists of 14 residues. This CDR3 is CASSSQGGTDGYTF. CDR3 nucleotides: TGCGCCAGCAGCTCACAGGGGGGAACAGATGGCTACACCTTC. Supplemented by reference TRBV5-1 and TRBJ1-2, the full variable domain reads KAGVTQTPRYLIKTRGQQVTLSCSPISGHRSVSWYQQTPGQGLQFLFEYFSETQRNKGNFPGRFSGRQFSNSRSEMNVSTLELGDSALYLCASSSQGGTDGYTFGSGTRLTVV.

The chain has TRBV3-1 and TRBJ2-2; possibly TRBD1 for D (6 bases). The CDR3 extends over 17 amino acids. V was cut by 4 bases and J by 2 bases, with 17 bases left in between. Germline-derived CDR1 and CDR2 are LGHDT and YNNKEL (reference sequence). CDR3: CASSPLSPGANTGELFF. The CDR3 DNA reads as TGTGCCAGCAGCCCTCTTAGCCCAGGGGCTAACACCGGGGAGCTGTTTTTT.

At least ten counts were recorded for this clonotype. The V gene is TRBV2, the J gene TRBJ2-7; D not resolved. V shed 6 bases and J shed 3 bases, with 6 bases lying between them. This CDR3 is 11 amino acids long. Per germline, CDR1 SNHLY and CDR2 FYNNEI. CDR3 loop: CASSTLYEQYF. The CDR3 DNA reads TGTGCCAGCAGCACCCTCTACGAGCAGTACTTC.

This clonotype occurred many times. For the CDR3, the DNA is TGTGCCAGCAGTGCCGGACAGGCCACCTACGAGCAGTACTTC. As protein: CASSAGQATYEQYF. The chain joins TRBV6-1 to TRBJ2-7, with 7 bases identical to TRBD1. This CDR3 is 14 amino acids long. V was pared by 4 bases and J by 2 bases, with 5 bases of the junction left unmatched. CDR1 and CDR2 (germline): MNHNS, SASEGT.

This clonotype was found many times. The chain recombines TRBV30 with TRBJ1-1, with D perhaps TRBD1 (5 bases). Germline CDR1 GTSNPN, CDR2 SVGIG (reference sequence). V gave up 2 bases and J gave up 8 bases, with 9 bases separating them. This CDR3 comprises 11 residues. The CDR3 DNA sequence: TGTGCCTGGAGTTGGGACGGAGAAGCTTTCTTT. Its translation is CAWSWDGEAFF.

This clonotype was observed many times. V is TRBV11-2 and J is TRBJ2-7; possibly TRBD1 for D (5 bases). CDR3 length equals 13 residues. Germline lookup yields CDR1 SGHAT and CDR2 FQNNGV. Trimming cost V 5 bases and J 6 bases, with 14 bases left between them. This chain's CDR3 is CASSRLGVAEQYF. CDR3 coding DNA: TGTGCCAGCAGCCGCTTAGGGGTAGCCGAGCAGTACTTC.

The chain employs TRBV5-1 and TRBJ2-1; D not resolved. Germline V gene sequence: CDR1 SGHRS, CDR2 YFSETQ. V was clipped by 0 bases and J by 15 bases, with 13 bases between them. The CDR3 sequence is 12 residues long. CDR3 sequence: CASSLEGFQPFF. CDR3 sequence (DNA): TGCGCCAGCAGCTTGGAAGGGTTCCAGCCGTTCTTC.

In this sample, this clonotype turned up many times. The chain is built from TRBV2 and TRBJ1-5, with D perhaps matching TRBD1 (5 bases). Germline assignment: CDR1 SNHLY and CDR2 FYNNEI. V was cut by 5 bases and J by 0 bases, with 11 bases left in between. This CDR3 spans 15 amino acids. CDR3 sequence (DNA): TGTGCCAGCAGTTATACAGGAGATAGCAATCAGCCCCAGCATTTT. It is translated as CASSYTGDSNQPQHF.

The V gene is TRBV4-3, the J gene TRBJ2-2; no reliable D call. The CDR3 is 14 amino acids. Germline assignment: CDR1 LGHNA and CDR2 YSLEER. V was pared by 7 bases and J by 2 bases, with 11 bases between. This chain's CDR3 is CASTPGPNTGELFF. CDR3 DNA sequence: TGCGCCAGCACCCCTGGTCCCAACACCGGGGAGCTGTTTTTT.

DNA of the CDR3: TGTGCCAGCAGCTTAGAGGGGAGGTATACAGGGGGCAGCGAGCAGTACTTC. Its protein product is CASSLEGRYTGGSEQYF. The chain carries TRBV7-2 and TRBJ2-7, with TRBD1 matching 9 bases. Germline trimming cut 1 base from V and 6 bases from J; bases unmatched to any gene: 13. Per germline, CDR1 SGHTA and CDR2 FQGNSA. The CDR3 spans 17 residues.

This sequence joins TRBV24-1 and TRBJ2-5, with D perhaps matching TRBD1 (6 bases). Between the trimmed V and J ends, which lost 12 bases and 0 bases, there was a span of 13 bases. This CDR3 region has 13 residues. Germline V CDR1 and CDR2: KGHDR, SFDVKD. CDR3 sequence: CAPPGQYQETQYF. DNA of the CDR3: TGTGCCCCTCCTGGACAGTACCAAGAGACCCAGTACTTC.

This clonotype was seen only a few times. V is TRBV15 and J is TRBJ1-2; tentative D call: TRBD1 (6 bases). CDR1 LNHNV and CDR2 YYDKDF come from the germline V gene (reference sequence). V shed 1 base and J shed 0 bases, with 15 bases lying between them. The CDR3 contains 17 residues. CDR3 nucleotides: TGTGCCACCAGCAGAGGGGGAGCGGGACAAACTAACTATGGCTACACCTTC. It is translated as CATSRGGAGQTNYGYTF.

V gene TRBV6-5 combines with J gene TRBJ1-5; possibly TRBD1 for D (6 bases). Germline V gene lookup returns CDR1 MNHEY and CDR2 SVGAGI. The V end was cut by 0 bases, the J end by 6 bases, with 15 bases between. This CDR3 contains 16 residues. CDR3 in DNA: TGTGCCAGCAGTTACTCGAAATCGGGGGCAAGTCAGCCCCAGCATTTT. It yields the protein CASSYSKSGASQPQHF.